These 11 T cell receptor beta chains were all obtained from the same sample, sequenced in a study of blood T cell repertoires in COVID-19. Only in-frame clones appear in the TCRdb table, and some are missing; sequencing was by immunoSEQ multiplex PCR. The sample consists of about 220,000 clones, 75% to 85% of them appearing once. Sample: peripheral blood. These receptors were obtained from a man in his fifties or sixties with active or convalescent COVID-19.

The rearrangement uses TRBV18 and TRBJ1-5; perhaps TRBD1 as D (6 bases). The germline V gene has CDR1 KGHSH and CDR2 LQKENI. Trimming cost V 6 bases and J 9 bases, with 18 bases left between them. This CDR3 region has 14 residues. CDR3 sequence: CASSTGQPGGPQHF. The CDR3 bases are TGTGCCAGCTCTACCGGACAGCCGGGTGGGCCCCAGCATTTT.

This rearrangement joins TRBV5-6 to TRBJ1-2, with a possible D match to TRBD1 (6 bases). This CDR3 comprises 14 residues. Germline V gene data show CDR1 as SGHDT and CDR2 as YYEEEE. The germline V and J ends were trimmed by 0 bases and 1 base, with 7 bases remaining between them. Written as DNA, the CDR3 is TGTGCCAGCAGCTTGGTACAGGGTAACTATGGCTACACCTTC. Amino acids: CASSLVQGNYGYTF.

V usage is TRBV5-1 and J usage is TRBJ2-1, with a tentative D call TRBD1 (6 bases). The CDR3 runs to 17 residues. The V end lost 5 bases, the J end lost 8 bases, and 26 bases lay between the germline ends. Per germline, CDR1 SGHRS and CDR2 YFSETQ. For the CDR3, the DNA is TGCGCCAGCAGGGACACCACCGGGACACAATACCACCATGAGCAGTTCTTC. Encoded protein: CASRDTTGTQYHHEQFF.

In its sample, this clone was seen once. This chain connects TRBV28 to TRBJ1-3, with D hard to call. The CDR3 runs 15 residues. Germline-derived CDR1 and CDR2 are MDHEN and SYDVKM. The V end was cut by 2 bases, the J end by 2 bases, with 10 bases between. CDR3 in amino acids: CASSLPQTPGNTIYF. The CDR3 region has the DNA TGTGCCAGCAGTTTACCCCAGACACCTGGAAACACCATATATTTT.

This clone was picked up a small number of times. The chain links TRBV5-1 to TRBJ2-2; 13 nucleotides match TRBD2. CDR1 and CDR2 from the germline V gene are SGHRS and YFSETQ. The V segment lost 0 bases and the J segment 5 bases; nucleotides outside the gene matches: 4. This CDR3 spans 17 amino acids. CDR3 nucleotide sequence: TGCGCCAGCAGCTTGGGAGGACTAGCGGGAGCGACCGGGGAGCTGTTTTTT. Translating gives CASSLGGLAGATGELFF.

This rearrangement joins TRBV6-2 or TRBV6-3 to TRBJ2-3; D is uncertain. The CDR3 consists of 15 residues. V gave up 2 bases and J gave up 2 bases, with 11 bases separating them. CDR1 and CDR2 from the germline V gene are MNHEY and SVGEGT. CDR3 nucleotides: TGTGCCAGCAGTTACCCAGTTACATCCACAGATACGCAGTATTTT. It translates to CASSYPVTSTDTQYF.

The V and J genes are TRBV18 and TRBJ2-3, with a weak D call TRBD2 (5 bases). Germline assignment: CDR1 KGHSH and CDR2 LQKENI. Trimming stripped 4 bases from V and 2 bases from J, with 13 bases between. The CDR3 length is 15 residues. CDR3: CASSQSSGATDTQYF. The CDR3 DNA reads as TGTGCCAGCTCACAGTCAAGCGGTGCCACAGATACGCAGTATTTT.

The chain is built from TRBV30 and TRBJ2-5; D is perhaps TRBD2 (6 bases). Per germline, CDR1 GTSNPN and CDR2 SVGIG (reference sequence). V dropped 3 bases and J dropped 5 bases, with 13 bases sitting between them. The CDR3 extends over 13 amino acids. CDR3 in amino acids: CAWRRRGGETQYF. In DNA, the CDR3 is TGTGCCTGGAGGAGGAGGGGTGGGGAGACCCAGTACTTC.

CDR3 sequence (DNA): TGTGCCACCAGTGATTCCACGGGGATAGGCAATCAGCCCCAGCATTTT. It is translated as CATSDSTGIGNQPQHF. This chain connects TRBV24-1 to TRBJ1-5; D uncertain. Per germline, CDR1 KGHDR and CDR2 SFDVKD. The CDR3 is 16 amino acids. Trimming took 2 bases from V and 2 from J, leaving 12 bases between them.

The V and J genes are TRBV15 and TRBJ2-7; 11 bases match TRBD1. Per germline, CDR1 LNHNV and CDR2 YYDKDF (reference sequence). The CDR3 extends over 13 amino acids. V lost 8 bases, J lost 0 bases, and 0 bases stayed unmatched. For the CDR3, the DNA is TGTGCCACCGGGACAGGGGGCTCCTACGAGCAGTACGTC. Translation gives CATGTGGSYEQYV.

The chain employs TRBV19 and TRBJ2-7, with TRBD1 matching over 9 bases. Germline V gene data show CDR1 as LNHDA and CDR2 as SQIVND (reference sequence). V shed 4 bases and J 3 bases; nucleotides not matched to a gene: 10. This CDR3 region has 16 residues. The CDR3 loop reads CASSRRTGTGFYEQYF. In DNA form, the CDR3 reads TGTGCCAGTAGTAGGAGAACCGGGACAGGGTTCTACGAGCAGTACTTC.